This TCR beta chain was recovered during a study of T cell changes during pregnancy in multiple sclerosis. The CDR3 contains 16 residues. Germline CDR1 and CDR2: MNHEY and SMNVEV (reference sequence). V dropped 3 bases and J dropped 7; count of bases not matched to a gene: 7. Profiling relied on immunoSEQ multiplex PCR, and the TCRdb table lists in-frame clones only, not all of them. The table lists roughly 99,000 clones, under 95% of them singletons. The origin of this receptor is a female donor in good health, enrolled as a control in a pregnancy study. The sequenced sample was peripheral blood, obtained in the third trimester of pregnancy. V usage is TRBV27 and J usage is TRBJ2-2; 11 bases match TRBD2. This chain's CDR3 is CASSFGSGGAVGELFF. In DNA form, the CDR3 reads TGTGCCAGCAGTTTTGGTAGCGGGGGGGCTGTCGGGGAGCTGTTTTTT.